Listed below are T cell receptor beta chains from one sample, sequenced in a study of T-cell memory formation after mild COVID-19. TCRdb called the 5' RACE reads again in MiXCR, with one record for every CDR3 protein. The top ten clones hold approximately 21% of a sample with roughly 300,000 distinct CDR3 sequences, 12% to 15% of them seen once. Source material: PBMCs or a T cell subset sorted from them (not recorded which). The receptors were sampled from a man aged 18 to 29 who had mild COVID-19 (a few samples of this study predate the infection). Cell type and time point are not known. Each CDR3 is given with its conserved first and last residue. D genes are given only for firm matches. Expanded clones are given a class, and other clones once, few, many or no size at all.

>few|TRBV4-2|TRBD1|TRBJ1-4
TGTGCCAGCAGCCAATTACAGGGGAGCGGTGAAAAACTGTTTTTT
CASSQLQGSGEKLFF
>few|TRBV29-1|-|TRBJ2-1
TGCAGCGCCACGACGGACAATGAGCAGTTCTTC
CSATTDNEQFF
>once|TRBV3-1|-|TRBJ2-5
TGTGCCAGCAGCCACTCGGGGACCCAAGGGACCCAGTACTTC
CASSHSGTQGTQYF
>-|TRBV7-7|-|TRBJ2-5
TGTGCTAGCAGTAAAGGGGAACTACGCCAAGAGACCCAGTACTTC
CASSKGELRQETQYF
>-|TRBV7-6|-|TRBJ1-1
TGTGCCAGCAGCCATACGGGTAACACTGAAGCTTTCTTT
CASSHTGNTEAFF
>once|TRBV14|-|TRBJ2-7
TGTGCCAGCAGCCAAGGGCCAAGCGCCTACGAGCAGTACTTC
CASSQGPSAYEQYF
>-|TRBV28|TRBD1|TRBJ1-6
TGTGCCAGCAGTCTTAGACAGGGGGTATCACCCCTCCACTTT
CASSLRQGVSPLHF
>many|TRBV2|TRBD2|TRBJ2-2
TGTGCCAGCAGCGAGGGACTAGCGGGGGCGAACACCGGGGAGCTGTTTTTT
CASSEGLAGANTGELFF
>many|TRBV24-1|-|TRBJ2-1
TGTGCCACCACGGCAGGGGGGCGGCCCTACAATGAGCAGTTCTTC
CATTAGGRPYNEQFF
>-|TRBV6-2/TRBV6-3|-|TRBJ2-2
TGTGCCAGCAGTTCCTACAGGGCATACACCGGGGAGCTGTTTTTT
CASSSYRAYTGELFF
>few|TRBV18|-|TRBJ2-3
TGTGCCAGCTCACCAACGACAGACACAGATACGCAGTATTTT
CASSPTTDTDTQYF
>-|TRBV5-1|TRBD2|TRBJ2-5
TGCGCCAGCAGCTTGGCACCGGGACTAGCGGGAGGGACCCAGTACTTC
CASSLAPGLAGGTQYF
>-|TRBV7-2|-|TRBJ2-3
TGTGCCAGCAGCCGACGGTCGGGAACGGATACGCAGTATTTT
CASSRRSGTDTQYF
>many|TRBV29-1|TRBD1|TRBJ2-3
TGCAGCGTTGAAGTCTGGGGGAAGGGGGCCACAGATACGCAGTATTTT
CSVEVWGKGATDTQYF
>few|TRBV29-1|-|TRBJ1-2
TGCAGCGTTGCCAGGGACTATGGCTACACCTTC
CSVARDYGYTF
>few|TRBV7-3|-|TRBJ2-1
TGTGCCAGCAGCTCTCAGGGCCCAGGCTACAATGAGCAGTTCTTC
CASSSQGPGYNEQFF
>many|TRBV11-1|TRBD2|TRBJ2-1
TGTGCCAGCAGCGACACTAGCGGGGGGGTCGATGAGCAGTTCTTC
CASSDTSGGVDEQFF
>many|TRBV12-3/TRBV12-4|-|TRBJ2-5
TGTGCCAGCAGTCCCCCGGGGTTACAAGAGACCCAGTACTTC
CASSPPGLQETQYF
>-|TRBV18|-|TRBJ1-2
TGTGCCAGCTCACCGCCGGGACCGAACGATGGCTACACCTTC
CASSPPGPNDGYTF
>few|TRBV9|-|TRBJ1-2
TGTGCCAGCAGCGTAGGCGTCCTCCCAGCGAATGGCTACACCTTC
CASSVGVLPANGYTF
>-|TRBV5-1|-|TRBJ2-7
TGCGCCAGCAGCCCCTCGGGGAACGAGCAGTACTTC
CASSPSGNEQYF
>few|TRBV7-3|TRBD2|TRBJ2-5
TGTGCCAGCAGTAATGTCGGGGGGGCCGGGGAGACCCAGTACTTC
CASSNVGGAGETQYF
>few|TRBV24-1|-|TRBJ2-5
TGTGCCACCAGCGACGGGTACCAAGAGACCCAGTACTTC
CATSDGYQETQYF
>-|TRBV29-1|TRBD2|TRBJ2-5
TGCAGCACCCCTAGCGGGGGGCTCCAAGAGACCCAGTACTTC
CSTPSGGLQETQYF
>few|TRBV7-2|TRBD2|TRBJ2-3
TGTGCCAGCAGCCCCCAGGCTCTAGCGGGGGGACACACAGATACGCAGTATTTT
CASSPQALAGGHTDTQYF
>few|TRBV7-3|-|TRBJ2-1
TGTGCCAGCAGCTTTGCGGGGGCCGATGAAAAGTTCTTC
CASSFAGADEKFF
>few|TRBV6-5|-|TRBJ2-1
TGTGCCAGCAGTTACGGGGGAGGCGGCCGCTACAATGAGCAGTTCTTC
CASSYGGGGRYNEQFF
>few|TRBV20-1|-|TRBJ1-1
TGCAGTGCTAGACACCCCCCGGGGGATCTCGGAGCTTTCTTT
CSARHPPGDLGAFF
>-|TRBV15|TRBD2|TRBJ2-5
TGTGCCACCAGCGGAGGACTAGCGGGCCAAGAGACCCAGTACTTC
CATSGGLAGQETQYF
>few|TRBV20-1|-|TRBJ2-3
TGCAGTGTTATTCCTAGCACAGATACGCAGTATTTT
CSVIPSTDTQYF
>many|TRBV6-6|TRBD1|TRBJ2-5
TGTGCCAGCAGTGGTGAAGGACAGGGGGCCGGGGAGACCCAGTACTTC
CASSGEGQGAGETQYF
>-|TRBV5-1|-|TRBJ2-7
TGCGCCAGCAGCTTTACTAGTTTATCCTACGAGCAGTACTTC
CASSFTSLSYEQYF
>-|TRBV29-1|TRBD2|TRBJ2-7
TGCAGCGTTGGGGGAGGGTGGAGCGAGCAGTACTTC
CSVGGGWSEQYF
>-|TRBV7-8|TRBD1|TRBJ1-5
TGTGCCAGCAGCTTAGCAGGTCGACAGGGCGGTCAGCCCCAGCATTTT
CASSLAGRQGGQPQHF
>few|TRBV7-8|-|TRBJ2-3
TGTGCCAGCAGGCCTCTGGGACTCAGCACAGATACGCAGTATTTT
CASRPLGLSTDTQYF
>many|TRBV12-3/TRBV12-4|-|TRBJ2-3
TGTGCCAGCAGTCACCGCCGGGACGGAGCTACAGATACGCAGTATTTT
CASSHRRDGATDTQYF
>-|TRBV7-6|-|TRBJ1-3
TGTGCCAGCAGGGAGGGACAAGGGGACGGAAACACCATATATTTT
CASREGQGDGNTIYF
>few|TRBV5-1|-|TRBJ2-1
TGCGCCAGCAGCTTGGGGATGTTTGACGGGCTAAGCTCCTACAATGAGCAGTTCTTC
CASSLGMFDGLSSYNEQFF
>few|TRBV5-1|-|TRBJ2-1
TGCGCCAGCAGCATCCTAGCGTTCGACGTGCGGGTAAGGGGGGATGAGCAGTTCTTC
CASSILAFDVRVRGDEQFF
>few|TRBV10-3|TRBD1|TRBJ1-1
TGTGCCGTAACAGGGGGCCAGATGATGAACACTGAAGCTTTCTTT
CAVTGGQMMNTEAFF
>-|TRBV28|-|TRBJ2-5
TGTGCCAGCAGTTTATACTTGACCCAGTACTTC
CASSLYLTQYF
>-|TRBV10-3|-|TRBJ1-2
TGTGCCATCAGTGACCCCGGGGGGGGGAGCTATGGCTACACCTTC
CAISDPGGGSYGYTF
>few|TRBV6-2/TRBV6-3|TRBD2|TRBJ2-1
TGTGCCAGCTGTATCGCCCGGGGGGGCGAGGATGAGCAGTTCTTC
CASCIARGGEDEQFF
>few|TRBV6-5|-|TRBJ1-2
TGTGCCAGCAGTTCCAGGGGTGCCCACTCTGGCTACACCTTC
CASSSRGAHSGYTF
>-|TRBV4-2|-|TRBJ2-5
TGTGCCACCAACTCCCAGGGCCCGGAGACCCAGTACTTC
CATNSQGPETQYF